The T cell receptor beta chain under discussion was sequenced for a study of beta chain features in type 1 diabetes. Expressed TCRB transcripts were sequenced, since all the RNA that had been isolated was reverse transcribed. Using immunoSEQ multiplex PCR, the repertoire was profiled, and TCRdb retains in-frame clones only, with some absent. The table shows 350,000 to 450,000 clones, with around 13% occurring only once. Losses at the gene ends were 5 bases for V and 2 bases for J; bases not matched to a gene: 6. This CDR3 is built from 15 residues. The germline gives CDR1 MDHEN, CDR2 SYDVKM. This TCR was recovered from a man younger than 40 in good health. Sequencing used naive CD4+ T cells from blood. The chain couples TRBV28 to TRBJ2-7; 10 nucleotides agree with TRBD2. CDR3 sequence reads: CASSRGLAATYEQYV. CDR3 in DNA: TGTGCCAGCAGTCGAGGACTAGCGGCTACCTACGAGCAGTACGTC.